These T cell receptor beta chains were read from a single sample in a study of blood T cell repertoires in COVID-19. Profiling relied on immunoSEQ multiplex PCR, and the TCRdb table lists in-frame clones only, not all of them. The sample consists of some 50,000 clones, roughly 88% of them appearing once. The source material was peripheral blood. These receptors came from a human donor in a cohort sampled during active COVID-19. The CDR3 runs from the conserved cysteine through the conserved F or W. Each record gives: J gene, D gene, clone size, V gene, CDR3 protein, CDR3 DNA. D genes are given only for firm matches. Clone size, where shown, is once, few, many, or a class for clones that have expanded.

TRBJ2-5	TRBD2	NA	TRBV11-2	CASSLSTGAGARETQYF	TGTGCCAGCAGCCTATCGACAGGAGCGGGGGCTAGAGAGACCCAGTACTTC
TRBJ2-7	TRBD1	NA	TRBV6-5	CASSYSTDRAYEQYF	TGTGCCAGCAGTTACTCGACAGACAGGGCGTACGAGCAGTACTTC
TRBJ2-7	TRBD2	NA	TRBV3-1/TRBV3-2	CASSRGTSGGFYEQYF	TGTGCCAGCAGCCGTGGGACTAGCGGGGGGTTCTACGAGCAGTACTTC
TRBJ2-7	NA	NA	TRBV2	CASSVQVSYEQYF	TGTGCCAGCAGTGTCCAGGTTTCCTACGAGCAGTACTTC
TRBJ2-7	TRBD2	NA	TRBV19	CASRQPAGGARGEQYF	TGTGCCAGTAGGCAACCGGCGGGGGGCGCGAGAGGGGAGCAGTACTTC
TRBJ2-3	NA	once	TRBV28	CASSLGSRHRVTQYF	TGTGCCAGCAGTTTAGGGTCCAGGCACAGAGTTACGCAGTATTTT
TRBJ2-3	TRBD2	NA	TRBV5-4	CASSLSGRATDTQYF	TGTGCCAGCAGCTTGAGCGGGAGGGCCACAGATACGCAGTATTTT
TRBJ2-3	NA	once	TRBV5-4	CASSLLVTDTQYF	TGTGCCAGCAGCTTGCTAGTCACAGATACGCAGTATTTT
TRBJ2-7	NA	NA	TRBV24-1	CATSYSREYPYEQYF	TGTGCCACCAGCTACTCCAGGGAATACCCCTACGAGCAGTACTTC
TRBJ2-1	NA	NA	TRBV7-9	CASSLSLFSEQFF	TGTGCCAGCAGCTTATCGCTTTTCAGTGAGCAGTTCTTC
TRBJ1-1	NA	NA	TRBV5-1	CASTAYKQEGEAFF	TGCGCCAGCACAGCCTATAAACAGGAAGGGGAAGCTTTCTTT
TRBJ1-6	TRBD1	NA	TRBV4-1	CASRQQGPGSPLHF	TGCGCCAGCCGCCAACAGGGGCCTGGTTCACCCCTCCACTTT
TRBJ1-6	TRBD1	NA	TRBV2	CASNLQGPRNSPLHF	TGTGCCAGCAATCTACAGGGGCCGAGAAATTCACCCCTCCACTTT
TRBJ2-3	TRBD2	once	TRBV5-1	CASSPSLAASSTDTQYF	TGCGCCAGCAGCCCGTCACTAGCGGCCTCTAGCACAGATACGCAGTATTTT
TRBJ2-7	NA	NA	TRBV20-1	CSASQTISEQYF	TGCAGTGCCAGTCAAACTATTAGCGAGCAGTACTTC
TRBJ2-3	TRBD2	once	TRBV2	CASRTLAEYF	TGTGCCAGCAGGACTCTAGCGGAGTATTTT
TRBJ1-1	NA	NA	TRBV11-3	CASSPSGGRTEAFF	TGTGCCAGCAGCCCTTCGGGGGGTCGCACTGAAGCTTTCTTT
TRBJ2-2	NA	NA	TRBV7-2	CASSYRGGDTGELFF	TGTGCCAGCAGCTACAGGGGCGGGGACACCGGGGAGCTGTTTTTT
TRBJ2-1	NA	NA	TRBV7-7	CASSLGPSGHNEQFF	TGTGCCAGCAGCTTAGGCCCCAGTGGGCACAATGAGCAGTTCTTC
TRBJ2-3	TRBD2	NA	TRBV19	CASSTSSGGTDTQYF	TGTGCCAGTAGTACGAGTAGCGGGGGCACAGATACGCAGTATTTT
TRBJ1-1	NA	NA	TRBV30	CAWVPGTPGFNTEAFF	TGTGCCTGGGTCCCCGGGACACCAGGATTTAACACTGAAGCTTTCTTT
TRBJ1-2	NA	NA	TRBV20-1	CSARRSYGYTF	TGCAGTGCTAGACGGTCCTATGGCTACACCTTC
TRBJ1-4	NA	NA	TRBV5-1	CASSLDEGNEKLFF	TGCGCCAGCAGCTTGGATGAGGGTAATGAAAAACTGTTTTTT
TRBJ2-1	TRBD1	NA	TRBV6-4	CASRPGQGTNEQFF	TGTGCCAGCAGACCGGGACAGGGGACAAATGAGCAGTTCTTC
TRBJ2-6	NA	NA	TRBV21-1	CATYIGTTSGSGANVLTF	TGTGCCACATACATAGGCACGACTAGCGGCTCTGGGGCCAACGTCCTGACTTTC
TRBJ1-1	NA	many	TRBV6-5	CASWKQGSTEAFF	TGTGCCAGCTGGAAACAGGGTAGCACTGAAGCTTTCTTT
TRBJ1-1	TRBD1	NA	TRBV7-8	CASSLGQGADDTEAFF	TGTGCCAGCAGTCTCGGACAGGGGGCCGATGACACTGAAGCTTTCTTT
TRBJ2-7	TRBD1	NA	TRBV5-6	CASSLAGQGTYEQYF	TGTGCCAGCAGCTTGGCAGGACAGGGGACCTACGAGCAGTACTTC
TRBJ2-7	TRBD1	NA	TRBV25-1	CASSEDRGYEQYF	TGTGCCAGCAGTGAAGACAGGGGTTACGAGCAGTACTTC
TRBJ1-1	TRBD1	NA	TRBV5-5	CASSAPGQRHTEAFF	TGTGCCAGCAGCGCCCCGGGACAGCGACACACTGAAGCTTTCTTT
TRBJ2-7	TRBD1	NA	TRBV13	CASSLIPIRGQGAYEQYF	TGTGCCAGCAGCCTAATACCTATACGAGGACAGGGGGCCTACGAGCAGTACTTC
TRBJ2-5	TRBD1	NA	TRBV5-5	CASSFEGGGETQYF	TGTGCCAGCAGCTTTGAAGGGGGCGGGGAGACCCAGTACTTC
TRBJ1-4	TRBD1	NA	TRBV6-5	CASSYGAGGSEKLFF	TGTGCCAGCAGTTACGGGGCAGGGGGAAGTGAAAAACTGTTTTTT
TRBJ1-1	NA	NA	TRBV5-1	CASSNTGIMGGEAFF	TGCGCCAGCAGCAACACCGGGATCATGGGAGGTGAAGCTTTCTTT
TRBJ2-2	TRBD1	NA	TRBV4-1	CASSPEDRAVRGELFF	TGCGCCAGCAGCCCCGAGGACAGGGCGGTCAGAGGGGAGCTGTTTTTT
TRBJ2-1	TRBD2	NA	TRBV12-5	CASGLVLRGLAFHHEQFF	TGTGCTAGTGGTTTGGTATTACGGGGACTAGCATTTCATCATGAGCAGTTCTTC
TRBJ1-5	NA	NA	TRBV6-5	CASTSLGNQPQHF	TGTGCCAGCACCTCCCTCGGGAATCAGCCCCAGCATTTT
TRBJ2-3	NA	NA	TRBV18	CASSATGDTQYF	TGTGCCAGCTCAGCGACGGGGGATACGCAGTATTTT
TRBJ2-6	TRBD1	NA	TRBV30	CAWSVQGTGISGANVLTF	TGTGCCTGGAGTGTACAGGGGACAGGGATCTCTGGGGCCAACGTCCTGACTTTC
TRBJ1-5	NA	NA	TRBV12-3/TRBV12-4	CASSPPGNQPQHF	TGTGCCAGCAGTCCCCCTGGCAATCAGCCCCAGCATTTT
TRBJ2-1	TRBD2	NA	TRBV24-1	CATSEPGTSGGGEQFF	TGTGCCACCAGTGAACCCGGGACTAGCGGTGGGGGTGAGCAGTTCTTC
TRBJ1-5	TRBD1	NA	TRBV19	CASSIETGDNQPQHF	TGTGCCAGTAGTATTGAAACAGGGGACAATCAGCCCCAGCATTTT
TRBJ2-1	NA	NA	TRBV15	CATSRDRARYEQFF	TGTGCCACCAGCAGAGACCGAGCACGGTATGAGCAGTTCTTC
TRBJ2-1	TRBD1	NA	TRBV27	CASSLRDRGNEQFF	TGTGCCAGCAGTCTCCGGGACAGGGGCAATGAGCAGTTCTTC
TRBJ1-2	TRBD1	once	TRBV18	CASSNQTTGTYGYTF	TGTGCCAGCTCAAATCAAACGACAGGGACCTATGGCTACACCTTC
TRBJ2-7	NA	NA	TRBV6-5	CAGEGGTTLEQYF	TGTGCCGGCGAAGGCGGTACTACGTTGGAGCAGTACTTC
TRBJ2-7	NA	few	TRBV11-2	CASSLRQISYEQYF	TGTGCCAGCAGCCTGCGACAGATTTCCTACGAGCAGTACTTC
TRBJ2-2	NA	NA	TRBV19	CASTPYRTGELFF	TGTGCCAGTACCCCCTACCGCACCGGGGAGCTGTTTTTT
TRBJ2-1	TRBD2	NA	TRBV18	CASSPLPSGRGEQFF	TGTGCCAGCTCACCATTGCCTAGCGGGAGGGGTGAGCAGTTCTTC
TRBJ2-3	TRBD2	NA	TRBV24-1	CATSSTSGRLKDTQYF	TGTGCCACCAGTTCAACGAGCGGGAGGCTGAAGGATACGCAGTATTTT
TRBJ2-1	NA	NA	TRBV5-8	CAGRDKGFNEQFF	TGTGCCGGCAGGGACAAAGGTTTCAATGAGCAGTTCTTC
TRBJ2-5	TRBD1	NA	TRBV5-1	CASSQGLTGIMRETQYF	TGCGCCAGCAGCCAGGGGCTGACAGGGATTATGAGGGAGACCCAGTACTTC
TRBJ1-2	NA	NA	TRBV7-3	CASSLTSQGNYGYTF	TGTGCCAGCAGCTTAACGTCCCAGGGTAACTATGGCTACACCTTC
TRBJ2-6	NA	NA	TRBV19	CASSIRGSGANVLTF	TGTGCCAGTAGTATCAGGGGCTCTGGGGCCAACGTCCTGACTTTC
TRBJ1-5	NA	NA	TRBV5-1	CASSLVGGNQPQHF	TGCGCCAGCAGCTTGGTTGGGGGGAATCAGCCCCAGCATTTT
TRBJ2-2	TRBD2	few	TRBV28	CASSLFTSGSSGELFF	TGTGCCAGCAGTTTATTCACTAGCGGGAGCTCCGGGGAGCTGTTTTTT
TRBJ1-1	NA	medium-sized	TRBV2	CASSRTGNTEAFF	TGTGCCAGCAGTCGAACAGGTAACACTGAAGCTTTCTTT
TRBJ2-7	TRBD2	NA	TRBV18	CASSPVSGSEEQYF	TGTGCCAGCTCACCGGTTAGCGGGAGTGAAGAGCAGTACTTC
TRBJ1-2	NA	once	TRBV6-2/TRBV6-3	CASSPTAGSYGYTF	TGTGCCAGCAGTCCGACCGCGGGGAGCTATGGCTACACCTTC
TRBJ1-6	TRBD1	NA	TRBV28	CASSTPQGAYSPLHF	TGTGCCAGCAGCACACCCCAGGGGGCCTATTCACCCCTCCACTTT